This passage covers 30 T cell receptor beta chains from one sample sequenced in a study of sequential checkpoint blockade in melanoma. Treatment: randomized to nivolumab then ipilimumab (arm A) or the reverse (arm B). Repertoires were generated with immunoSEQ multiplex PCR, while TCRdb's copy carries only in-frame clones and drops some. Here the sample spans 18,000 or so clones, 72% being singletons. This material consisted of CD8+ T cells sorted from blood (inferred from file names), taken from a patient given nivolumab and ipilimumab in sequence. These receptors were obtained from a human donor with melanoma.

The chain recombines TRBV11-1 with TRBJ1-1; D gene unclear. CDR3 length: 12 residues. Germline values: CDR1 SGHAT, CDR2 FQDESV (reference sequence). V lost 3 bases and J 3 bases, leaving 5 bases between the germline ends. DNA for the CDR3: TGTGCCAGCAGCTTTCCGTACACTGAAGCTTTCTTT. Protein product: CASSFPYTEAFF.

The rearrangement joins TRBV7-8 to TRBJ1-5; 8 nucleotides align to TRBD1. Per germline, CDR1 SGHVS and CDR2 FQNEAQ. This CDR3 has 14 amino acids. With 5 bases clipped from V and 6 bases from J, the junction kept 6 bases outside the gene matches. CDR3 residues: CASSDGQGGQPQHF. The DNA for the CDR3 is TGTGCCAGCAGCGATGGACAGGGCGGTCAGCCCCAGCATTTT.

For the CDR3, the DNA is TGTGCCAGCAGTTACTCGGACCTAAGGGGGACCCAGTACTTC. As protein: CASSYSDLRGTQYF. The chain has TRBV6-6 and TRBJ2-5, with a weak D call TRBD1 (5 bases). Germline values: CDR1 MNHNY, CDR2 SVGAGI (reference sequence). Trimming shortened V by 0 bases and J by 7 bases, and 12 bases separated the two germline ends. This CDR3 spans 14 amino acids.

The CDR3 spells CATRDRGGTEAFF. The CDR3 DNA reads as TGTGCCACCCGGGACAGGGGTGGCACTGAAGCTTTCTTT. This rearrangement joins TRBV15 to TRBJ1-1, with 10 bases that match TRBD1. CDR1 and CDR2 (germline): LNHNV, YYDKDF (reference sequence). Unmatched junction bases numbered 4, after V lost 8 bases and J lost 4 bases. CDR3 length: 13 residues.

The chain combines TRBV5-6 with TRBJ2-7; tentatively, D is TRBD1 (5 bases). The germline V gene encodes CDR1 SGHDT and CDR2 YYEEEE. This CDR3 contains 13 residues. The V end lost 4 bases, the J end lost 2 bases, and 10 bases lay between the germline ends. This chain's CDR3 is CASSPRQPYEQYF. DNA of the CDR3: TGTGCCAGCAGCCCGCGACAGCCCTACGAGCAGTACTTC.

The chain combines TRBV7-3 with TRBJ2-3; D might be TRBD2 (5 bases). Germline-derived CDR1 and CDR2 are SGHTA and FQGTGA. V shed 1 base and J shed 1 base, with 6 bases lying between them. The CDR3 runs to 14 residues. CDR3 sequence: CASSLIGGTDTQYF. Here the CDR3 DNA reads TGTGCCAGCAGCTTAATCGGGGGCACAGATACGCAGTATTTT.

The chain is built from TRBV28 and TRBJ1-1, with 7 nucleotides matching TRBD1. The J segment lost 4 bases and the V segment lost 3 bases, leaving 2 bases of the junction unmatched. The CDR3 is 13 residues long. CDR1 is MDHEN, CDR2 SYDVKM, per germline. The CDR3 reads CASSLPGGTEAFF. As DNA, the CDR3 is TGTGCCAGCAGTTTGCCAGGGGGCACTGAAGCTTTCTTT.

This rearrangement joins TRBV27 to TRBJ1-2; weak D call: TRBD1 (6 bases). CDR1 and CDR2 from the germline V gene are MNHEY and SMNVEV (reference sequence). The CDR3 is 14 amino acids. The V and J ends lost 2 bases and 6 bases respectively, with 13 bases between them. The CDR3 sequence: CASSLGTSAHGYTF. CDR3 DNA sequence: TGTGCCAGCAGTTTAGGGACAAGCGCCCATGGCTACACCTTC.

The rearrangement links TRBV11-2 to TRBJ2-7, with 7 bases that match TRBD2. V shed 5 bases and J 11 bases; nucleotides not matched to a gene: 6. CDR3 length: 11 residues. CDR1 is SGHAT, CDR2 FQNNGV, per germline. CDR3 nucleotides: TGTGCCAGCAGCAGCGGGACTAAAAAGTACTTC. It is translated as CASSSGTKKYF.

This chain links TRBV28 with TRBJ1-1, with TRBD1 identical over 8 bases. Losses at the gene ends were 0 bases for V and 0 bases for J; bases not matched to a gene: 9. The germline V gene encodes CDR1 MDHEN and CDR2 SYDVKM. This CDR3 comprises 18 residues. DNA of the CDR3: TGTGCCAGCAGTTTATGGGCCGGGACAGGATCCTTGAACACTGAAGCTTTCTTT. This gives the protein CASSLWAGTGSLNTEAFF.

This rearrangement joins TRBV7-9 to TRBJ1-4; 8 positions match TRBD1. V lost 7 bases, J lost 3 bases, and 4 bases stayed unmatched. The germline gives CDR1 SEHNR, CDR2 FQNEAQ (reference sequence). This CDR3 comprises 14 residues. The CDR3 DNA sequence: TGTGCCAGCAACCCACAGGGGGCTAATGAAAAACTGTTTTTT. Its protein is CASNPQGANEKLFF.

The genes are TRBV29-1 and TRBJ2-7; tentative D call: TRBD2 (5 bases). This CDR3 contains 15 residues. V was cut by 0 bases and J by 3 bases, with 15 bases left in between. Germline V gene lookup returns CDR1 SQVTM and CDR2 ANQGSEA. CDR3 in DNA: TGCAGCGTTGAAGATGGTGGACTCCCGAGCTACGAGCAGTACTTC. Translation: CSVEDGGLPSYEQYF.

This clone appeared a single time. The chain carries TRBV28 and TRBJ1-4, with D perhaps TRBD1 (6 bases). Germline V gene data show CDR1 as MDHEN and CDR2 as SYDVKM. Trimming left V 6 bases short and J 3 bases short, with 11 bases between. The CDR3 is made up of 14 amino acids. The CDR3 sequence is CASRYRVANEKLFF. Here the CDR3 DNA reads TGTGCCAGCAGGTACAGGGTGGCTAATGAAAAACTGTTTTTT. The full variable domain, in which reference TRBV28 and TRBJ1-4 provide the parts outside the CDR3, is DVKVTQSSRYLVKRTGEKVFLECVQDMDHENMFWYRQDPGLGLRLIYFSYDVKMKEKGDIPEGYSVSREKKERFSLILESASTNQTSMYLCASRYRVANEKLFFGSGTQLSVL.

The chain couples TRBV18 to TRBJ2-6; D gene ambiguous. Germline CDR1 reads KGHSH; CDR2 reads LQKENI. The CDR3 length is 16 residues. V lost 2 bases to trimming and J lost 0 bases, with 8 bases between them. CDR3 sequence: CASSPDISSGANVLTF. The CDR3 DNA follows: TGTGCCAGCTCACCAGACATTAGCTCTGGGGCCAACGTCCTGACTTTC.

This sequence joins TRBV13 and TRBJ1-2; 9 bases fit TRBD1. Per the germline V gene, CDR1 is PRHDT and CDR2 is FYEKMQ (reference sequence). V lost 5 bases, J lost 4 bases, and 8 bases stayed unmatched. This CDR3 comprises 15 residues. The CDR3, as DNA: TGTGCCAGCAGCCCCCGGACAGGGGAGGGCTATGGCTACACCTTC. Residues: CASSPRTGEGYGYTF.

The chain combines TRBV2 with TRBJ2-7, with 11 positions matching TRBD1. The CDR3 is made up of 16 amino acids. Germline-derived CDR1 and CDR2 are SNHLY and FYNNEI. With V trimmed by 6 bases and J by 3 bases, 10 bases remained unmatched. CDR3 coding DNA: TGTGCCAGCAGGCCAGGACAGGGGGCGATCATCTACGAGCAGTACTTC. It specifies CASRPGQGAIIYEQYF.

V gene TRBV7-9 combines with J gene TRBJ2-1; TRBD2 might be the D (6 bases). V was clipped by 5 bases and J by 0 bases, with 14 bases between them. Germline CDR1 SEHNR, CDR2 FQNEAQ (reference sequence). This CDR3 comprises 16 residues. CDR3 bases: TGTGCCAGCAGCCTCACTAGCACTAGCTCCTACAATGAGCAGTTCTTC. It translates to CASSLTSTSSYNEQFF. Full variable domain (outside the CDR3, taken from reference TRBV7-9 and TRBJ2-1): DTGVSQNPRHKITKRGQNVTFRCDPISEHNRLYWYRQTLGQGPEFLTYFQNEAQLEKSRLLSDRFSAERPKGSFSTLEIQRTEQGDSAMYLCASSLTSTSSYNEQFFGPGTRLTVL.

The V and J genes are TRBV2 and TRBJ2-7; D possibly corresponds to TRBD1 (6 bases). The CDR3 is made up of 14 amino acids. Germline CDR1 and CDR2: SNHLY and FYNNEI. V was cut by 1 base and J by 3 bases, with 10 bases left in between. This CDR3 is CASSEGQGGYEQYF. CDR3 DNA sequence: TGTGCCAGCAGTGAAGGTCAAGGGGGCTACGAGCAGTACTTC.

CDR3 residues: CASSYTDRGTEAFF. CDR3 nucleotide sequence: TGTGCCAGCAGTTACACAGACAGGGGAACTGAAGCTTTCTTT. The V gene is TRBV6-5, the J gene TRBJ1-1; 8 bases map to TRBD1. The ends lost 2 bases at V and 5 bases at J; junction bases unmatched: 4. This CDR3 comprises 14 residues. Germline V lookup: CDR1 MNHEY, CDR2 SVGAGI.

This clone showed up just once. DNA for the CDR3: TGCGCCAGCAGCTTGAGTAGGGGCCCCGGGGAGCTGTTTTTT. Amino acid sequence: CASSLSRGPGELFF. The chain links TRBV5-1 to TRBJ2-2; D is perhaps TRBD1 (5 bases). In germline, CDR1 is SGHRS, CDR2 YFSETQ. CDR3 length: 14 amino acids. Trimming removed 1 base at V and 6 bases at J, with 10 bases between.

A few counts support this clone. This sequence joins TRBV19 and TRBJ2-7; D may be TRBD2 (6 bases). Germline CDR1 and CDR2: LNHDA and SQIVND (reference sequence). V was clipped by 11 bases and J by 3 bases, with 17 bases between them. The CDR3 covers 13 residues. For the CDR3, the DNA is TGTGCCTGGAGGACGGGACTCCTCTACGAGCAGTACTTC. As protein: CAWRTGLLYEQYF.

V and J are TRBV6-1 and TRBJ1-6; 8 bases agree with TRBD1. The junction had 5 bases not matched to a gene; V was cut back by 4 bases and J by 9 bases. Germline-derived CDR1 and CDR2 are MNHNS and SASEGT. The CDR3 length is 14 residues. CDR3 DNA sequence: TGTGCCAGCAGTGGGGGACAGGCGAGTTCACCCCTCCACTTT. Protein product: CASSGGQASSPLHF.

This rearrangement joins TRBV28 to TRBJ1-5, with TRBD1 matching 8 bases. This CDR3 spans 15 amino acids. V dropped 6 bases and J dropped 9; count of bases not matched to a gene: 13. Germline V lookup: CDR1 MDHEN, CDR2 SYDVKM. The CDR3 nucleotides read TGTGCCAGCAGGTACACAGGGGGGACTTTACGGCCCCAGCATTTT. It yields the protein CASRYTGGTLRPQHF.

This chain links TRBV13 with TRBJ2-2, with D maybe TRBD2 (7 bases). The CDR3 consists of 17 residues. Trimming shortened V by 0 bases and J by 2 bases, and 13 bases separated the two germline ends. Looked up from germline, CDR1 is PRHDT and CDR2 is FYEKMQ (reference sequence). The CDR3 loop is CASSLGLRGANTGELFF. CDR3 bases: TGTGCCAGCAGCTTAGGCCTCCGGGGGGCCAACACCGGGGAGCTGTTTTTT.

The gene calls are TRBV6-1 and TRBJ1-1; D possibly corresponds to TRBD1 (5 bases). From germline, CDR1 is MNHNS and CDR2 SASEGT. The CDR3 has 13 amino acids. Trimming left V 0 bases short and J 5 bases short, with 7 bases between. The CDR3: CASSEAGGTEAFF. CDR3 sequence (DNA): TGTGCCAGCAGTGAAGCGGGGGGGACTGAAGCTTTCTTT.

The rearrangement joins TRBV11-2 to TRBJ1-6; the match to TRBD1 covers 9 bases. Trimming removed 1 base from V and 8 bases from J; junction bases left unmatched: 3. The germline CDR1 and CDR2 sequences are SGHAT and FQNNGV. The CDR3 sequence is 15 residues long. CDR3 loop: CASSLGTGDYSPLHF. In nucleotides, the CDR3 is TGTGCCAGCAGCTTAGGGACAGGGGATTATTCACCCCTCCACTTT.

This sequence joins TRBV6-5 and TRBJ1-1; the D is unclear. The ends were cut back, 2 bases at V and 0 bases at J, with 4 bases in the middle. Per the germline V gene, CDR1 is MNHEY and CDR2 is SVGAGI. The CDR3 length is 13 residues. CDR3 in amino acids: CASSYLLNTEAFF. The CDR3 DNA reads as TGTGCCAGCAGTTACCTACTGAACACTGAAGCTTTCTTT.

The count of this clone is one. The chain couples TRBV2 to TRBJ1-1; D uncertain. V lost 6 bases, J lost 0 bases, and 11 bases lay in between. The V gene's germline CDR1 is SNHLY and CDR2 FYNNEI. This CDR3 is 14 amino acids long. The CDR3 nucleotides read TGTGCCAGCAGCGCTCGCAGATTGAACACTGAAGCTTTCTTT. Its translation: CASSARRLNTEAFF.

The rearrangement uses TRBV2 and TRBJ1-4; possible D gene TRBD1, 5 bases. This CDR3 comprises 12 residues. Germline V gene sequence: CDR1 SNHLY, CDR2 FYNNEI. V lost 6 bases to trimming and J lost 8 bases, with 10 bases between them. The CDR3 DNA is TGTGCCAGCAGGGGGTCAGGGGAAAAACTGTTTTTT. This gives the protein CASRGSGEKLFF.

The CDR3 here is CASSWARGAEAFF. The CDR3 DNA is TGCGCCAGCAGCTGGGCTCGGGGGGCTGAAGCTTTCTTT. This chain links TRBV5-1 with TRBJ1-1, with D possibly matching TRBD1 (5 bases). Trimming removed 3 bases from V and 6 bases from J, with 12 bases in between. The CDR3 consists of 13 residues. CDR1 and CDR2 from the germline V gene are SGHRS and YFSETQ.